This T cell receptor (beta chain) came from a study of cytomegalovirus exposure and HLA in healthy donors. This clone came up a few times. This CDR3 is built from 15 residues. V gave up 2 bases and J gave up 5 bases; unmatched junction bases: 8. CDR1 and CDR2 from the germline V gene are KGHSH and LQKENI. The table came from immunoSEQ multiplex PCR; TCRdb's copy has only in-frame clones and leaves some out. The table shows around 400,000 clones, with approximately 90% occurring only once. Sequenced input: PBMCs. The chain recombines TRBV18 with TRBJ2-5, with 7 bases identical to TRBD1. This clonotype originated in a woman aged 18-35 years in good health and CMV-seronegative. Written as DNA, the CDR3 is TGTGCCAGCTCACCAAGACAGGGCGATGCGGAGACCCAGTACTTC. Its protein is CASSPRQGDAETQYF.